These 25 T cell receptor beta chains were sequenced from one sample in a study of tumor and adjacent non-tumor tissue in lung cancer. A modified ARM-PCR protocol with three rounds of nested PCR amplified TCRbeta. TCRdb redid the calling of the multiplex PCR reads with MiXCR, one entry per CDR3 protein. The sample records over 130,000 distinct CDR3 sequences, roughly 66% being singletons. No cell sorting was done before RNA was extracted from the tissue. Sample: lung tumor tissue. These receptors came from a man between 60 and 75 years old with small cell lung cancer.

Regarding this clonotype: As the CDR3 is not closed by the conserved phenylalanine or tryptophan, this likely results from a read error. The chain recombines TRBV20-1 with TRBJ1-4, with D unresolved. The germline V gene has CDR1 DFQATT and CDR2 SNEGSKA (reference sequence). The CDR3 consists of 13 residues. CDR3 nucleotide sequence: TGCGGTGCTAGAGATCTGAACGACGAAAAACTGTTTTCT. Encoded protein: CGARDLNDEKLFS.

About this clonotype itself: A much larger clone sits a single nucleotide away, making a read error possible. The rearrangement joins TRBV20-1 to TRBJ2-5; D gene uncertain. Germline lookup yields CDR1 DFQATT and CDR2 SNEGSKA (reference sequence). The CDR3 is made up of 14 amino acids. Trimming took off 5 bases at V and 1 base at J, with 14 bases between the two ends. CDR3 sequence: CSAPSAGSQETQYF. The CDR3 nucleotides are TGCAGTGCTCCCAGTGCAGGCAGCCAAGAGACCCAGTACTTC.

As for this clonotype: At one end the junction does not follow the germline gene, possibly because of a read error. The chain employs TRBV6-1 and TRBJ2-1; no clear D gene. Germline CDR1 MNHNS, CDR2 SASEGT. CDR3 length: 13 residues. This CDR3 reads CASTGQLYNKQFF. CDR3 nucleotides: TGTGCCAGCACTGGGCAGCTCTACAATAAGCAGTTCTTC.

V usage is TRBV28 and J usage is TRBJ2-1; perhaps TRBD2 as D (5 bases). This CDR3 has 14 amino acids. V lost 6 bases, J lost 2 bases, and 11 bases lay in between. CDR1 and CDR2 from the germline V gene are MDHEN and SYDVKM. The CDR3 DNA sequence: TGTGCCAGCAGCTCGGGGTTAACCTACAATGAGCAGTTCTTC. Translated, it gives CASSSGLTYNEQFF.

Concerning this clonotype itself: One junction end disagrees with the germline gene, perhaps due to a read error. This sequence joins TRBV30 and TRBJ1-1, with D possibly matching TRBD1 (6 bases). Germline lookup yields CDR1 GTSNPN and CDR2 SVGIG (reference sequence). The CDR3 extends over 14 amino acids. CDR3 in DNA: TGTTCCTGGGAAGAGACAGGCGACAACACTGAAGCTTTCTTT. Protein product: CSWEETGDNTEAFF.

The chain combines TRBV6-1 with TRBJ2-6, with D perhaps TRBD2 (6 bases). Germline V gene data show CDR1 as MNHNS and CDR2 as SASEGT. CDR3 length equals 19 residues. Trimming stripped 7 bases from V and 1 base from J, with 23 bases between. The CDR3: CASIPMGRGVLSGANVLTF. Written as DNA, the CDR3 is TGTGCCAGCATTCCAATGGGGCGGGGAGTCTTATCTGGGGCCAACGTCCTGACTTTC.

This clonotype has ten or more counts. The chain employs TRBV5-1 and TRBJ1-2, with TRBD1 as a possible D gene (5 bases). In germline, CDR1 is SGHRS, CDR2 YFSETQ. There are 12 residues in the CDR3. V lost 4 bases, J lost 8 bases, and 12 bases lay in between. CDR3 loop: CASSPGQGGYTF. DNA for the CDR3: TGCGCCAGCAGCCCCGGACAAGGAGGCTACACCTTC.

A note on this clonotype: Just one base apart from a much larger clone, this may be a read error. The gene calls are TRBV30 and TRBJ2-3; TRBD1 is a possible D gene (5 bases). This CDR3 is built from 13 residues. In germline, CDR1 is GTSNPN, CDR2 SVGIG (reference sequence). For the CDR3, the DNA is TGTGCCTGGAGTCCTCTTGTGACAGATACGCACTATTTT. Protein: CAWSPLVTDTHYF.

To note about this clonotype: A junction boundary mismatches the germline segment, possibly from a read error. V is TRBV11-3 and J is TRBJ2-3; 13 bases align to TRBD2. Germline CDR1 reads SGHNT; CDR2 reads YENEEA. The CDR3 is made up of 16 amino acids. The CDR3 region has the DNA TGTGTCAGCATCAGCGGACTAGCGGGAGTAAGAGATACGCAGTATTTT. Translated: CVSISGLAGVRDTQYF.

The table lists this clonotype with many counts. The CDR3 region has the DNA TGCAGTGCCGCCGGGACAGGGTTGCTGGGCTACACCTTC. Amino acid sequence: CSAAGTGLLGYTF. The rearrangement joins TRBV20-1 to TRBJ1-2; 9 bases agree with TRBD1. V shed 6 bases, J shed 8 bases, and the junction held 10 bases outside the gene matches. This CDR3 spans 13 amino acids. CDR1 and CDR2 from the germline V gene are DFQATT and SNEGSKA (reference sequence).

This clonotype occurred many times. This chain links TRBV6-1 with TRBJ1-4; D is undetermined. Trimming took off 2 bases at V and 8 bases at J, with 9 bases between the two ends. The CDR3 is 13 residues long. CDR1 is MNHNS, CDR2 SASEGT, per germline. The CDR3 DNA is TGTGCCAGCAGTGAACGGCCGGAGGAAAAACTGTTTTTT. Translated: CASSERPEEKLFF.

This clonotype was recorded once. A much larger clone lies one base from this, so it may be a read error. The chain is built from TRBV28 and TRBJ2-1; 9 nucleotides agree with TRBD2. Germline V gene sequence: CDR1 MDHEN, CDR2 SYDVKM. This CDR3 comprises 12 residues. The V and J ends lost 10 bases and 16 bases, in that order; junction bases with no gene match: 14. The CDR3 DNA sequence: TGTGCCAACAGGCCACCGGGACTAGCACTCTTCTTC. As protein: CANRPPGLALFF. The full variable domain, in which reference TRBV28 and TRBJ2-1 provide the parts outside the CDR3, is DVKVTQSSRYLVKRTGEKVFLECVQDMDHENMFWYRQDPGLGLRLIYFSYDVKMKEKGDIPEGYSVSREKKERFSLILESASTNQTSMYLCANRPPGLALFFGPGTRLTVL.

The chain recombines TRBV6-1 with TRBJ2-7; 8 nucleotides agree with TRBD1. The V gene's germline CDR1 is MNHNS and CDR2 SASEGT. This CDR3 region has 14 residues. CDR3 bases: TGTACCAACAGTGAACATGTGGACAGGGACGGACCCTACGTC. Amino acid sequence: CTNSEHVDRDGPYV.

This clonotype was detected a few times. The chain employs TRBV7-9 and TRBJ1-1; D is uncertain. Germline V gene data show CDR1 as SEHNR and CDR2 as FQNEAQ (reference sequence). V gave up 2 bases and J gave up 1 base, with 8 bases separating them. The CDR3 is 14 amino acids. The CDR3 is CASSLRTGNTEAFF. CDR3 nucleotides: TGTGCCAGCAGCTTAAGGACGGGGAACACTGAAGCTTTCTTT. Drawing the rest from reference TRBV7-9 and TRBJ1-1, the complete variable domain is DTGVSQNPRHKITKRGQNVTFRCDPISEHNRLYWYRQTLGQGPEFLTYFQNEAQLEKSRLLSDRFSAERPKGSFSTLEIQRTEQGDSAMYLCASSLRTGNTEAFFGQGTRLTVV.

As concerns this clonotype: A junction boundary mismatches the germline segment, possibly from a read error. The chain uses TRBV10-2 and TRBJ2-4, with a tentative D call TRBD2 (5 bases). The CDR3 is 14 amino acids. Germline CDR1 and CDR2: WSHSY and SAAADI. CDR3 residues: CASSEFLAKNTQYF. The CDR3, as DNA: TGCGCCAGCAGTGAGTTTCTAGCCAAAAACACTCAGTACTTC.

The chain carries TRBV30 and TRBJ1-5, with 7 positions matching TRBD1. V lost 2 bases and J lost 4; bases outside the gene matches: 11. The germline V gene encodes CDR1 GTSNPN and CDR2 SVGIG (reference sequence). This CDR3 has 16 amino acids. The CDR3 nucleotides read TGTGCCTGGAGTCCCCAGACAGGGTCGGGTAATCAGCCCCAGCATTTT. Residues: CAWSPQTGSGNQPQHF.

The chain has TRBV9 and TRBJ2-1; D not certain. The length of the CDR3 is 13 residues. The germline CDR1 and CDR2 sequences are SGDLS and YYNGEE. Trimming pared 6 bases from V and 5 bases from J, leaving 12 bases between. The CDR3 nucleotides read TGTGCCAGCAACCTCCCGTGGAACAATGAGCAGTTCTTC. This encodes CASNLPWNNEQFF.

Regarding this clonotype: The junction differs from germline at one of its ends, possibly a read error. This chain links TRBV4-1 with TRBJ2-3; the match to TRBD2 covers 8 bases. Germline V gene data show CDR1 as MGHRA and CDR2 as YSYEKL. The CDR3 extends over 16 amino acids. CDR3 in amino acids: CVSSQEGLVAPDTQYF. The DNA of the CDR3 is TGCGTCAGCAGCCAAGAGGGACTAGTAGCCCCAGATACGCAGTATTTT.

With respect to this clonotype: At one boundary the junction diverges from the germline segment, which might be a read error. The rearrangement links TRBV20-1 to TRBJ2-7, with D perhaps matching TRBD2 (5 bases). Germline loops: CDR1 DFQATT, CDR2 SNEGSKA (reference sequence). This CDR3 has 12 residues. As DNA, the CDR3 is TGCAGTGCTAGCCGGACCGACTACGAGCAGTGCTTC. It yields the protein CSASRTDYEQCF.

V gene TRBV29-1 combines with J gene TRBJ2-3, with D possibly being TRBD2 (6 bases). CDR1 SQVTM and CDR2 ANQGSEA come from the germline V gene. Trimming shortened V by 2 bases and J by 7 bases, and 16 bases separated the two germline ends. This CDR3 has 14 residues. The CDR3 loop reads CSVESSGIGNTQYF. CDR3 in DNA: TGCAGCGTTGAAAGTAGCGGAATCGGAAATACGCAGTATTTT.

Of note for this clonotype: Its ends do not fully match the called genes, so a read error is possible. The CDR3 spells CCARGLAGGLSYNEQFF. In DNA, the CDR3 is TGCTGTGCTAGGGGACTAGCGGGAGGCCTCTCCTACAATGAGCAGTTCTTC. The genes are TRBV20-1 and TRBJ2-1, with 15 bases matching TRBD2. Germline V gives CDR1 DFQATT, CDR2 SNEGSKA (reference sequence). This CDR3 region has 17 residues.

This clonotype was counted at least ten times. V usage is TRBV7-9 and J usage is TRBJ2-3, with a tentative D call TRBD1 (7 bases). The germline CDR1 and CDR2 sequences are SEHNR and FQNEAQ (reference sequence). CDR3 length: 16 residues. Trimming cost V 5 bases and J 0 bases, with 15 bases left between them. The CDR3 sequence: CASSPPGDSSTDTQYF. The CDR3, as DNA: TGTGCCAGCAGCCCGCCGGGGGACAGCAGCACAGATACGCAGTATTTT.

Turning to this clonotype: A junction boundary mismatches the germline segment, possibly from a read error. The chain uses TRBV4-2 and TRBJ2-5, with 8 bases matching TRBD1. The germline CDR1 and CDR2 sequences are LGHNA and YNFKEQ. The CDR3 is 16 amino acids. The CDR3 spells CANSNYRTGRMETQYF. The DNA for the CDR3 is TGTGCCAACAGCAACTACCGGACAGGGAGGATGGAGACCCAGTACTTC.

Details on this clonotype: An end of the junction differs from the germline gene, which may be a read error. V is TRBV6-6 and J is TRBJ2-3; unclear D gene. In germline, CDR1 is MNHNY, CDR2 SVGAGI (reference sequence). The CDR3 totals 13 residues. The CDR3 is CVSRSSNTDTQYF. CDR3 nucleotide sequence: TGTGTCAGCAGGTCGTCGAATACAGATACGCAGTATTTT.

The table lists this clonotype with many counts. The chain employs TRBV20-1 and TRBJ2-7, with D possibly matching TRBD1 (6 bases). Trimming stripped 4 bases from V and 5 bases from J, with 12 bases between. Germline V CDR1 and CDR2: DFQATT, SNEGSKA (reference sequence). This CDR3 has 12 amino acids. In DNA form, the CDR3 reads TGCAGTGCTACAATACAGGGAGACGAGCAGTACTTC. As protein: CSATIQGDEQYF.